These T cell receptor beta chains were read from a single sample in a study of blood T cell repertoires in COVID-19. Only in-frame clones appear in the TCRdb table, and some are missing; sequencing was by immunoSEQ multiplex PCR. This sample has hundreds of thousands of clones, with about 85% found just once. The sample was PBMCs or T cells enriched from blood (not recorded which). Every receptor here comes from a woman under 30 with acute COVID-19. Each CDR3 is given with its conserved first and last residue. A D gene is named only where the DNA matches it firmly. For some rows the clone size is stated as once, few or many, or as a class when expanded; others skip it.

-,TRBJ1-2,-,TRBV7-9,CASSLGANYGYTF,TGTGCCAGCAGCTTAGGAGCTAACTATGGCTACACCTTC
-,TRBJ2-2,-,TRBV5-6,CASSPLGGTTSGELFF,TGTGCCAGCAGCCCGCTAGGGGGAACCACCTCCGGGGAGCTGTTTTTT
TRBD1,TRBJ1-4,-,TRBV7-9,CASSITGGASEKLFF,TGTGCCAGCAGCATAACAGGGGGCGCAAGTGAAAAACTGTTTTTT
TRBD1,TRBJ1-6,-,TRBV19,CASSIQGAESPLHF,TGTGCCAGTAGTATTCAGGGGGCCGAATCACCCCTCCACTTT
TRBD1,TRBJ1-1,-,TRBV5-4,CASSLVGTGLLVPGAFF,TGTGCCAGCAGCTTGGTCGGGACAGGGTTGTTAGTCCCCGGGGCTTTCTTT
-,TRBJ2-1,-,TRBV24-1,CATPADNRCDEQFF,TGTGCCACCCCTGCCGATAACAGGTGCGATGAGCAGTTCTTC
-,TRBJ1-1,-,TRBV28,CASSHSMNTEAFF,TGTGCCAGCAGTCACTCAATGAACACTGAAGCTTTCTTT
-,TRBJ2-4,-,TRBV7-2,CASTNGGKKNIQYF,TGTGCCAGCACCAACGGGGGAAAGAAAAACATTCAGTACTTC
TRBD2,TRBJ2-1,-,TRBV10-1,CASSEQRGAGEQFF,TGCGCCAGCAGTGAGCAGCGGGGGGCGGGTGAGCAGTTCTTC
-,TRBJ1-5,-,TRBV7-8,CASSLGAEGSRQPQHF,TGTGCCAGCAGCTTAGGTGCTGAGGGTTCTAGGCAGCCCCAGCATTTT
-,TRBJ2-5,-,TRBV5-5,CASSLGGLGETQYF,TGTGCCAGCAGCCTCGGGGGGCTCGGGGAGACCCAGTACTTC
-,TRBJ2-7,-,TRBV7-2,CASSLVGGAYEQYF,TGTGCCAGCAGCTTAGTCGGCGGGGCCTACGAGCAGTACTTC
TRBD2,TRBJ2-2,-,TRBV10-3,CAIPSGSTGELFF,TGTGCCATCCCTAGCGGGAGTACCGGGGAGCTGTTTTTT
-,TRBJ2-1,few,TRBV6-5,CASSYSYNSYNEQFF,TGTGCCAGCAGTTACTCGTATAACTCCTACAATGAGCAGTTCTTC
TRBD1,TRBJ2-3,once,TRBV6-5,CASSYRGRMGTDTQYF,TGTGCCAGCAGTTATAGGGGGCGAATGGGCACAGATACGCAGTATTTT
-,TRBJ2-5,few,TRBV19,CASSPVTGRGRETQYF,TGTGCCAGTAGTCCGGTGACAGGCCGGGGACGGGAGACCCAGTACTTC
TRBD1,TRBJ1-2,-,TRBV29-1,CSVRDRVGYTF,TGCAGCGTCCGGGACAGGGTTGGCTACACCTTC
TRBD2,TRBJ2-3,-,TRBV5-6,CASSPRGTSGGVTDTQYF,TGTGCCAGCAGCCCCCGGGGGACTAGCGGGGGGGTGACAGATACGCAGTATTTT
-,TRBJ1-3,-,TRBV3-1/TRBV3-2,CASSQDSPWSSGNTIYF,TGTGCCAGCAGCCAAGATTCCCCATGGAGCTCTGGAAACACCATATATTTT
-,TRBJ2-7,-,TRBV4-3,CASSQDTRAVGSYEQYF,TGCGCCAGCAGCCAAGACACTCGTGCTGTGGGCAGCTACGAGCAGTACTTC
TRBD1,TRBJ1-1,-,TRBV23-1,CASSPLLQGATEAFF,TGCGCCAGCAGCCCATTATTACAGGGGGCAACTGAAGCTTTCTTT
-,TRBJ2-7,-,TRBV12-3/TRBV12-4,CASSLRLVHEQYF,TGTGCCAGCAGTTTAAGGCTAGTACACGAGCAGTACTTC
-,TRBJ2-5,few,TRBV28,CASRYPGYQETQYF,TGTGCCAGCAGGTATCCGGGATACCAAGAGACCCAGTACTTC
TRBD2,TRBJ2-7,-,TRBV5-4,CASSWGTGTTNYEQYF,TGTGCCAGCAGCTGGGGAACCGGGACTACAAACTACGAGCAGTACTTC
-,TRBJ2-5,-,TRBV3-1/TRBV3-2,CASSQGDRWKTQYF,TGTGCCAGCAGCCAAGGAGACAGGTGGAAGACCCAGTACTTC
TRBD1,TRBJ2-3,-,TRBV7-9,CASSLARGLGTDTQYF,TGTGCCAGCAGCTTAGCCAGGGGGCTTGGTACAGATACGCAGTATTTT
TRBD2,TRBJ2-3,-,TRBV5-1,CASSLALRGSADTQYF,TGCGCCAGCAGCTTGGCCCTGCGGGGGAGCGCAGATACGCAGTATTTT
-,TRBJ1-4,once,TRBV6-1,CASSEALFQAVLNEKLFF,TGTGCCAGCAGTGAAGCGCTTTTTCAGGCAGTCCTTAATGAAAAACTGTTTTTT
-,TRBJ1-6,-,TRBV9,CASSVVQESPLHF,TGTGCCAGCAGCGTAGTTCAGGAATCACCCCTCCACTTT
TRBD2,TRBJ2-7,-,TRBV4-3,CASSSGTSGASYEQYF,TGCGCCAGCAGCTCGGGGACTAGCGGGGCATCCTACGAGCAGTACTTC
-,TRBJ1-1,-,TRBV7-9,CASSLERHPAGKAEAFF,TGTGCCAGCAGCTTAGAGCGACACCCTGCGGGGAAAGCTGAAGCTTTCTTT
-,TRBJ2-1,-,TRBV12-3/TRBV12-4,CASSFIGQEQFF,TGTGCCAGCAGTTTTATTGGGCAGGAGCAGTTCTTC
-,TRBJ1-2,-,TRBV18,CASSPQTGQYGYTF,TGTGCCAGCTCACCCCAGACAGGCCAATATGGCTACACCTTC
TRBD2,TRBJ2-3,-,TRBV28,CASSSPTSGRGDTQYF,TGTGCCAGCAGTTCCCCGACTAGCGGGAGGGGAGATACGCAGTATTTT
-,TRBJ1-4,-,TRBV7-9,CASNRKVNEKLFF,TGTGCCAGCAATAGAAAAGTTAATGAAAAACTGTTTTTT
-,TRBJ2-7,-,TRBV7-3,CASARLRALSYEQYF,TGTGCCAGCGCCAGACTGCGGGCGTTATCCTACGAGCAGTACTTC
-,TRBJ1-5,-,TRBV19,CASSVSSNQPQHF,TGTGCCAGTAGTGTATCTAGCAATCAGCCCCAGCATTTT
TRBD2,TRBJ2-1,-,TRBV7-9,CASSKPGLAGLNEQFF,TGTGCCAGCAGTAAACCGGGACTAGCGGGACTGAATGAGCAGTTCTTC